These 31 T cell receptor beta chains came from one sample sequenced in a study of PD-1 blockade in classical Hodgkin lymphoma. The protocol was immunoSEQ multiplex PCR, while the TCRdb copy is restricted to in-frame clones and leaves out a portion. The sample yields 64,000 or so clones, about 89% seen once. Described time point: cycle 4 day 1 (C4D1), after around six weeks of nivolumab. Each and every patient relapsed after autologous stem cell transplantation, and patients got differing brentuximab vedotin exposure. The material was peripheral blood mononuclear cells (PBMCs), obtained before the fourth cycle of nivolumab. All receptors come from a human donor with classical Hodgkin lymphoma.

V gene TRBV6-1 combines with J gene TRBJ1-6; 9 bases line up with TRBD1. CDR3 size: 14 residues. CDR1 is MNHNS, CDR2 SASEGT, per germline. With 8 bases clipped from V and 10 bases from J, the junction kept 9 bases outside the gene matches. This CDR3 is CASASGTGNSPLHF. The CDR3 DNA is TGTGCCAGCGCCTCCGGGACAGGGAACTCACCCCTCCACTTT.

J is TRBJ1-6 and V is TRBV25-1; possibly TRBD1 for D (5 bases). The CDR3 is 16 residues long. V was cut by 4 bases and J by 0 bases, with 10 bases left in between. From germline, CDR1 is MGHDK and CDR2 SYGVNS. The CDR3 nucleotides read TGTGCCAGCAGTGTGGGACGGAGCTCCTATAATTCACCCCTCCACTTT. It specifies CASSVGRSSYNSPLHF. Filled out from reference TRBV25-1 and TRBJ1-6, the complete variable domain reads EADIYQTPRYLVIGTGKKITLECSQTMGHDKMYWYQQDPGMELHLIHYSYGVNSTEKGDLSSESTVSRIRTEHFPLTLESARPSHTSQYLCASSVGRSSYNSPLHFGNGTRLTVT.

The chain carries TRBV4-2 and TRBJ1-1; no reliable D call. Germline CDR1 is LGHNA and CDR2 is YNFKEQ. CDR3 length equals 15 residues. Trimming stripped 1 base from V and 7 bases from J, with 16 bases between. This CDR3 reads CASSQVRVYLNEAFF. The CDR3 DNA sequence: TGTGCCAGCAGCCAAGTACGTGTTTACCTCAATGAAGCTTTCTTT.

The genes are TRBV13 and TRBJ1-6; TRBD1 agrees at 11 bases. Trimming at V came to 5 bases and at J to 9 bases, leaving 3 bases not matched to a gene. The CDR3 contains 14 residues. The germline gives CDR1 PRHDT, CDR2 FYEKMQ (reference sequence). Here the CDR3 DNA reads TGTGCCAGCAGCCTCGGACAGGGGGCTTCACCCCTCCACTTT. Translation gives CASSLGQGASPLHF.

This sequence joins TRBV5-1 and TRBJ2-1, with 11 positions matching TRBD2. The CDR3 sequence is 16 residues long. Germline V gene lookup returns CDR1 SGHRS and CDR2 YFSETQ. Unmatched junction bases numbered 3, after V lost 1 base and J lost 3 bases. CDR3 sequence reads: CASSLMTSGVYNEQFF. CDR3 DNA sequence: TGCGCCAGCAGCTTGATGACTAGCGGGGTCTACAATGAGCAGTTCTTC.

The CDR3: CASSRNRRGGDTGELFF. As DNA, the CDR3 is TGTGCCAGCAGCCGTAATCGGCGCGGGGGCGACACCGGGGAGCTGTTTTTT. V and J are TRBV7-8 and TRBJ2-2, with D possibly matching TRBD2 (7 bases). The V end was cut by 5 bases, the J end by 3 bases, with 19 bases between. Germline V gene data show CDR1 as SGHVS and CDR2 as FQNEAQ. This CDR3 contains 17 residues.

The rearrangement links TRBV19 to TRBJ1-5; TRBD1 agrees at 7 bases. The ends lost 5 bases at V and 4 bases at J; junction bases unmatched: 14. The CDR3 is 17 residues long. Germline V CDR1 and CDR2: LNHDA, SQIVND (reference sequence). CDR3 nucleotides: TGTGCCAGTAGTTACCTGGCCCGGGGACAGAAAAATCAGCCCCAGCATTTT. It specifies CASSYLARGQKNQPQHF.

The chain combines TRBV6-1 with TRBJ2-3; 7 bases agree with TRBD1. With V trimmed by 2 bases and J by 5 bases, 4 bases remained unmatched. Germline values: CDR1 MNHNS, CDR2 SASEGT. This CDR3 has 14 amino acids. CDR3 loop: CASSETGVLDTQYF. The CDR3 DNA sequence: TGTGCCAGCAGTGAAACAGGGGTGTTAGATACGCAGTATTTT.

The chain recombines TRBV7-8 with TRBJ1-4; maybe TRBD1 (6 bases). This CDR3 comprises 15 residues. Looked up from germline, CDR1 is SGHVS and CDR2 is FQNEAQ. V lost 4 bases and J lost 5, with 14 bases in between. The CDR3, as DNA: TGTGCCAGCAGCTCTATAAACAGGGCAAATGAAAAACTGTTTTTT. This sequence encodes CASSSINRANEKLFF.

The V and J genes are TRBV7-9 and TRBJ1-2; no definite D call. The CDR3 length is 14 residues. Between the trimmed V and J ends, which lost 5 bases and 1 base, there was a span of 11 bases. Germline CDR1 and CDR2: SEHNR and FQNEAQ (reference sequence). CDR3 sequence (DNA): TGTGCCAGCAGCCCTAATTTACTTAACTATGGCTACACCTTC. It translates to CASSPNLLNYGYTF.

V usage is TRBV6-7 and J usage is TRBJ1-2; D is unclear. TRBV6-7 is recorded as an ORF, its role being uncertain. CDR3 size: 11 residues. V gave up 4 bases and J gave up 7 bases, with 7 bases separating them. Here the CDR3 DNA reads TGTGCCAGCAGTTCCGAAGGTGGCTACACCTTC. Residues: CASSSEGGYTF.

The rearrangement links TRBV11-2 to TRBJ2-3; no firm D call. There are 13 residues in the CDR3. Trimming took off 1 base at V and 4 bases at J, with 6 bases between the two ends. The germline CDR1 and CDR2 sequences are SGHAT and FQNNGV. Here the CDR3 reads CASSLGRADTQYF. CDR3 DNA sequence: TGTGCCAGCAGCTTAGGACGGGCAGATACGCAGTATTTT. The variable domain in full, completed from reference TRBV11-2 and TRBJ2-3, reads EAGVAQSPRYKIIEKRQSVAFWCNPISGHATLYWYQQILGQGPKLLIQFQNNGVVDDSQLPKDRFSAERLKGVDSTLKIQPAKLEDSAVYLCASSLGRADTQYFGPGTRLTVL.

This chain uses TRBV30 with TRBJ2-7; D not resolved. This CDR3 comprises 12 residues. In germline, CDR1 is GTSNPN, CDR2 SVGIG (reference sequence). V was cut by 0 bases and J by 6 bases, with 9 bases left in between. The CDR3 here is CAWSVSSTEQYF. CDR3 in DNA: TGTGCCTGGAGTGTAAGTTCGACCGAGCAGTACTTC.

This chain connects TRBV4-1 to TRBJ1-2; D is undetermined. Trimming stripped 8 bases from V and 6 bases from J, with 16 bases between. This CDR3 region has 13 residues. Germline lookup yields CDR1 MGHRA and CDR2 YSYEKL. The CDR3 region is CASGLRGRDGYTF. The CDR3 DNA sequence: TGCGCCAGCGGACTGCGGGGTCGTGATGGCTACACCTTC.

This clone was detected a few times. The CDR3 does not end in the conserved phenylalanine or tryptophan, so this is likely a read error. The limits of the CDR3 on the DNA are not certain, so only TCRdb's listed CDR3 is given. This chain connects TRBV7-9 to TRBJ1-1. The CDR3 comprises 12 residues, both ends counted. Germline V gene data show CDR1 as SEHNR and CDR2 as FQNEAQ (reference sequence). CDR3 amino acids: CASSLRGRPDEI.

CDR3 residues: CASSKSSGGAPVNEQFF. CDR3 DNA: TGTGCCAGCAGCAAATCTAGCGGGGGGGCCCCTGTCAATGAGCAGTTCTTC. V gene TRBV27 combines with J gene TRBJ2-1; 12 positions match TRBD2. Germline V lookup: CDR1 MNHEY, CDR2 SMNVEV (reference sequence). The CDR3 is 17 amino acids. V shed 6 bases, J shed 6 bases, and the junction held 12 bases outside the gene matches.

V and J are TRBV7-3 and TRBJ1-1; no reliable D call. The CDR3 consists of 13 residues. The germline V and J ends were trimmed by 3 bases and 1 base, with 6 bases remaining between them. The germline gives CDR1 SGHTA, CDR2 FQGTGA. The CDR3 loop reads CASSFYGNTEAFF. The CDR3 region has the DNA TGTGCCAGCAGCTTCTATGGGAACACTGAAGCTTTCTTT.

CDR3 sequence: CASSITTEAFF. CDR3 nucleotides: TGTGCCAGTAGTATCACGACTGAAGCTTTCTTT. The V call is TRBV19, the J call TRBJ1-1; no definite D call. Per the germline V gene, CDR1 is LNHDA and CDR2 is SQIVND (reference sequence). Trimming took off 3 bases at V and 5 bases at J, with 4 bases between the two ends. The CDR3 is made up of 11 amino acids.

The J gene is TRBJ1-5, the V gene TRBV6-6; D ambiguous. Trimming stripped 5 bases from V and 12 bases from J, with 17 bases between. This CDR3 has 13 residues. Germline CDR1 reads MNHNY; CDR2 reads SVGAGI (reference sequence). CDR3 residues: CASSQDGDGVQHF. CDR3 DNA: TGTGCCAGCAGTCAGGACGGCGATGGGGTCCAGCATTTT.

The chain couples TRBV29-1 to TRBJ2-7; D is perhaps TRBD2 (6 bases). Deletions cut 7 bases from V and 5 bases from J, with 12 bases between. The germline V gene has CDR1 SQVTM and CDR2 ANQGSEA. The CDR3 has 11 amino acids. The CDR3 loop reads CSAGDWDEQYF. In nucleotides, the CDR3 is TGCAGCGCTGGGGACTGGGACGAGCAGTACTTC.

CDR3 sequence reads: CASSEPWGEWETQYF. CDR3 coding DNA: TGCGCCAGCAGTGAGCCTTGGGGGGAGTGGGAGACCCAGTACTTC. The chain carries TRBV10-2 and TRBJ2-5; D is possibly TRBD2 (6 bases). Germline V gene data show CDR1 as WSHSY and CDR2 as SAAADI. The CDR3 is 15 residues long. Trimming pared 2 bases from V and 5 bases from J, leaving 15 bases between.

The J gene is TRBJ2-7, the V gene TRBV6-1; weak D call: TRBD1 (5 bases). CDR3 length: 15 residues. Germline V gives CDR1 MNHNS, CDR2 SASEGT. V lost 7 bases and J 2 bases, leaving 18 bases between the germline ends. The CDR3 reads CASISKRTPTYEQYF. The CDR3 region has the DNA TGTGCCAGCATATCGAAGAGGACACCCACCTACGAGCAGTACTTC.

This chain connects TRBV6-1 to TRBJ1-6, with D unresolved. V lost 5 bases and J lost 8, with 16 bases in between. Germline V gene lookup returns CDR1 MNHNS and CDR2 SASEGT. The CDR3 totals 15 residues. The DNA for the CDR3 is TGTGCCAGCAGTTCTCCAGTACCAAGAGATTCACCCCTCCACTTT. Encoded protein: CASSSPVPRDSPLHF.

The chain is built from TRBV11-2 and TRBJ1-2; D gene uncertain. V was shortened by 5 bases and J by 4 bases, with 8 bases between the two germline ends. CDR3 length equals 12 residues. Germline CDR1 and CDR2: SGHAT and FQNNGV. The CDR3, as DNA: TGTGCCAGCAGCCCCGGGCCCTATGGCTACACCTTC. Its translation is CASSPGPYGYTF.

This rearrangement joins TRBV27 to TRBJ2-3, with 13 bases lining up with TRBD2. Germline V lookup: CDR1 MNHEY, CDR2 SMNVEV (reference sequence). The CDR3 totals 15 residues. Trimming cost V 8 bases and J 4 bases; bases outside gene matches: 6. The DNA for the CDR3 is TGTGCCAGCCTGGGACTAGCGGGGACGGCAGATACGCAGTATTTT. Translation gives CASLGLAGTADTQYF.

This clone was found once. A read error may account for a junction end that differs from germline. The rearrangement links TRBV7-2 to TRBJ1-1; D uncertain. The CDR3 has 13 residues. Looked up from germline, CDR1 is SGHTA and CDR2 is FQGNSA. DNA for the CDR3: TGTGCCAGCAGCCTAGCCGGAGATTTTGAAGCTTTCTTT. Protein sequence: CASSLAGDFEAFF.

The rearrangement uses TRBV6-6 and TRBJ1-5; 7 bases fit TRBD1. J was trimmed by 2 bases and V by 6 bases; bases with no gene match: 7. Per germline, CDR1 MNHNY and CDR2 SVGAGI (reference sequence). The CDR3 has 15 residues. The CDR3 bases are TGTGCCAGCAGGCTCTCCGGGACAGGCAATCAGCCCCAGCATTTT. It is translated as CASRLSGTGNQPQHF.

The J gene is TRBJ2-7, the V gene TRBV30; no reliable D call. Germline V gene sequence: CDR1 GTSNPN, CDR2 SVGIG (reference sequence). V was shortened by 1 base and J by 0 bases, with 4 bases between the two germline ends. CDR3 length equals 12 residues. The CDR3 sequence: CAWSASSYEQYF. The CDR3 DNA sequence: TGTGCCTGGAGTGCCAGCTCCTACGAGCAGTACTTC. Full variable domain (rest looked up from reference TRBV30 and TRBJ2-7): SQTIHQWPATLVQPVGSPLSLECTVEGTSNPNLYWYRQAAGRGLQLLFYSVGIGQISSEVPQNLSASRPQDRQFILSSKKLLLSDSGFYLCAWSASSYEQYFGPGTRLTVT.

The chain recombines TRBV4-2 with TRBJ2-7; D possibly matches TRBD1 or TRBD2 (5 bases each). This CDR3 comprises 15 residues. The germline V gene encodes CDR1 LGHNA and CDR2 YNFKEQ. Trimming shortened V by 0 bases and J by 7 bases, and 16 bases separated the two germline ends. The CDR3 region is CASSQDLGTGGEQYF. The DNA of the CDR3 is TGTGCCAGCAGCCAAGACCTCGGGACGGGCGGAGAGCAGTACTTC.

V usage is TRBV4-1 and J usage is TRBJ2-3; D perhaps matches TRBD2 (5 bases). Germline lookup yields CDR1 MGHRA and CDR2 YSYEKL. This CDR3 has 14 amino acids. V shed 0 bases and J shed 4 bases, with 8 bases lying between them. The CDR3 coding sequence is TGCGCCAGCAGCCAAGATCGGGGTGCAGATACGCAGTATTTT. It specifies CASSQDRGADTQYF.

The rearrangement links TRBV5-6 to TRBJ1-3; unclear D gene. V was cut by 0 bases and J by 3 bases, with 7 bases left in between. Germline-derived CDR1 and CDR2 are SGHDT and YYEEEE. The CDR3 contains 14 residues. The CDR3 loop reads CASSLDWGGNTIYF. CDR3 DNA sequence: TGTGCCAGCAGCTTGGACTGGGGTGGAAACACCATATATTTT. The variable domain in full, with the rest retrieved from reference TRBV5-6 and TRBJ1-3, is DAGVTQSPTHLIKTRGQQVTLRCSPKSGHDTVSWYQQALGQGPQFIFQYYEEEERQRGNFPDRFSGHQFPNYSSELNVNALLLGDSALYLCASSLDWGGNTIYFGEGSWLTVV.